The T cell receptor (beta chain) under discussion was sequenced for a study of cytomegalovirus exposure and HLA in healthy donors. Study-level information: Out of approximately 170 million T cells, an earlier analysis found over 100 million unique TCR beta sequences in total.

The PCR employed 60 Vbeta primers together with 13 Jbeta primers. The table came from immunoSEQ multiplex PCR; TCRdb's copy has only in-frame clones and leaves some out. The sample's table shows about 190,000 clones. Regarding this clone: Its antigen is as yet unknown.

Study-wide results and limits: Altogether, 160 or so TCR beta chains were recorded as cytomegalovirus-associated. Available immune exposure information was restricted to CMV serostatus only. Some public TCRs appeared in many individuals, while most sequences were rare.

The germline V gene encodes CDR1 MNHEY and CDR2 SVGAGI. This CDR3 has 16 amino acids. V was pared by 0 bases and J by 2 bases, with 11 bases between. The chain couples TRBV6-5 to TRBJ2-1; TRBD1 might be the D (6 bases). The source of this sequence is a woman in her twenties or thirties in good health and CMV-seropositive. The sample taken for sequencing was PBMCs. This CDR3 reads CASSYSGGNAYNEQFF. In DNA, the CDR3 is TGTGCCAGCAGTTACTCAGGGGGTAATGCCTACAATGAGCAGTTCTTC.